The following is a T cell receptor (beta chain) sequence with its context. Repertoires were generated with immunoSEQ multiplex PCR, while TCRdb's copy carries only in-frame clones and drops some. The sample consists of around 200,000 clones, over 75% of them appearing once. This entry belongs to a study of blood T cell repertoires in COVID-19. Trimming removed 11 bases from V and 2 bases from J, with 18 bases in between. The CDR3 spans 14 residues. Germline V lookup: CDR1 MDHEN, CDR2 SYDVKM. The receptor's source is a man between 60 and 75 years old with acute or convalescent COVID-19. Specimen: peripheral blood. The genes are TRBV28 and TRBJ1-1; D not resolved. The CDR3 is CAVPDSSRNTEAFF. The CDR3, as DNA: TGTGCCGTTCCGGACTCATCTCGAAACACTGAAGCTTTCTTT.